This T cell receptor beta chain was identified during a study of blood T cell repertoires in COVID-19. In germline, CDR1 is MNHEY, CDR2 SVGAGI. Losses at the gene ends were 4 bases for V and 3 bases for J; bases not matched to a gene: 1. This CDR3 is built from 15 residues. Assay: immunoSEQ multiplex PCR; the TCRdb copy retains only in-frame clones and omits some. The sample has 200,000 to 300,000 clones; 85% are singletons. What was sequenced was PBMCs or T cells enriched from blood (not recorded which). V is TRBV6-5 and J is TRBJ1-6, with TRBD1 matching 9 bases. The TCR originated in a woman between 45 and 60 years old with acute COVID-19. The CDR3 nucleotides read TGTGCCAGCAGTTCGGACAGGGGCTATAATTCACCCCTCCACTTT. Translating it yields CASSSDRGYNSPLHF.